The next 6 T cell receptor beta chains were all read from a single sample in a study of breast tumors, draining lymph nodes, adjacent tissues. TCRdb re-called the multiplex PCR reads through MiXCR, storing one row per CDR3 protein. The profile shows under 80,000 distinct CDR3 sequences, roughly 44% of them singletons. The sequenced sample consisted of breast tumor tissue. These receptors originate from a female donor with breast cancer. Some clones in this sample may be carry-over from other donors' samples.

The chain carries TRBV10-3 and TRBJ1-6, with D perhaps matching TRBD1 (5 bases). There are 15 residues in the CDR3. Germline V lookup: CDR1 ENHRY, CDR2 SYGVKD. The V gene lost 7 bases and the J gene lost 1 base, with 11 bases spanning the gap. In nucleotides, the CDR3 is TGTGCCATCATTAGAGGGGATTCCTATAATTCACCCCTCCACTTT. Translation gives CAIIRGDSYNSPLHF.

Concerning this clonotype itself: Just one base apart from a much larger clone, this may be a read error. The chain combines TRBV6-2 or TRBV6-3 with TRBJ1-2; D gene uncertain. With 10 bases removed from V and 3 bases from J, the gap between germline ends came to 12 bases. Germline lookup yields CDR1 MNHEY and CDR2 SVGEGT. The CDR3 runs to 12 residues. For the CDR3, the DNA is TGTGCCATCCAGCCCATTGACTATGGCTACACCTTC. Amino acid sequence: CAIQPIDYGYTF.

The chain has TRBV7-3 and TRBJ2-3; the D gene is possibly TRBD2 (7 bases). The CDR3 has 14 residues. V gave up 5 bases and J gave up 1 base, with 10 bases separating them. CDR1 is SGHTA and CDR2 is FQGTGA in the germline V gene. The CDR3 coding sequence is TGTGCCAGCAGCGCGGGGGCGGGCACAGATACGCAGTATTTT. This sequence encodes CASSAGAGTDTQYF. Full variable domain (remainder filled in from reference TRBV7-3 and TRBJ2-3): GAGVSQTPSNKVTEKGKYVELRCDPISGHTALYWYRQSLGQGPEFLIYFQGTGAADDSGLPNDRFFAVRPEGSVSTLKIQRTERGDSAVYLCASSAGAGTDTQYFGPGTRLTVL.

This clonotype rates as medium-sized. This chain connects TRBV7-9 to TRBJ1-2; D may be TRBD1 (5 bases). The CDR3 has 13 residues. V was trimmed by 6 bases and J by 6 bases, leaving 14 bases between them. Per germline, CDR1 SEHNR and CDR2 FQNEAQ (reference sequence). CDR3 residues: CASRRTGDHGYTF. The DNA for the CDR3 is TGTGCCAGCAGGCGAACAGGTGATCATGGCTACACCTTC.

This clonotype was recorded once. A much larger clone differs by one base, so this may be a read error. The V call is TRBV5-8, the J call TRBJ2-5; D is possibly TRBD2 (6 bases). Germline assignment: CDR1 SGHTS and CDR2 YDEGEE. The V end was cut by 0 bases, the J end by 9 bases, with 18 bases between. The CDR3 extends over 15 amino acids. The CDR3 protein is CASSLDEALGEAQYF. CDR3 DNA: TGTGCCAGCAGCTTGGATGAGGCGCTTGGGGAGGCCCAGTACTTC. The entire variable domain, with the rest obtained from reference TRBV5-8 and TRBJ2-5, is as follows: EAGVTQSPTHLIKTRGQQATLRCSPISGHTSVYWYQQALGLGLQFLLWYDEGEERNRGNFPPRFSGRQFPNYSSELNVNALELEDSALYLCASSLDEALGEAQYFGPGTRLLVL.

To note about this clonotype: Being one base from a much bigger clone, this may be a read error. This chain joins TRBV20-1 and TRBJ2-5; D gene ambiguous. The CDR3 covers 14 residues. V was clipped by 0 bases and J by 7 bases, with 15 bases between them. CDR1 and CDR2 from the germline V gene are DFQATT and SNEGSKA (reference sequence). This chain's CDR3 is CSAREHSRAATQYF. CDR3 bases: TGCAGTGCTAGAGAACACAGCCGGGCAGCGACCCAGTACTTC.